The 20 T cell receptor beta chains presented below share a single source sample, sequenced in a study of CD8 T cells in Susac syndrome. A quantity of 0.5 to 1 ug RNA underwent reverse transcription using random hexamers. MiXCR was run by TCRdb on the immunoSEQ multiplex PCR reads, yielding one entry per CDR3 protein. The top ten clones hold approximately 0.08% of a sample with approximately 150,000 distinct CDR3 sequences, under 97% of them seen once. Sequences were obtained from CD4+ T cells from PBMCs. Receptor source: a human donor with Susac syndrome.

This chain joins TRBV13 and TRBJ1-6; unclear D gene. The germline gives CDR1 PRHDT, CDR2 FYEKMQ (reference sequence). This CDR3 is built from 12 residues. V was pared by 5 bases and J by 7 bases, with 6 bases between. This CDR3 reads CASSPRNSPLHF. The CDR3 region has the DNA TGTGCCAGCAGCCCCCGAAATTCACCCCTCCACTTT.

This chain links TRBV23-1 with TRBJ2-3; D unresolved. TRBV23-1 is designated an ORF whose function remains uncertain. The V end lost 3 bases, the J end lost 2 bases, and 9 bases lay between the germline ends. The CDR3 is 14 residues long. CDR3 residues: CASSHGGVTDTQYF. In DNA, the CDR3 is TGCGCCAGCAGTCATGGTGGGGTCACAGATACGCAGTATTTT.

This chain links TRBV7-2 with TRBJ1-5, with TRBD1 matching over 8 bases. Germline V gives CDR1 SGHTA, CDR2 FQGNSA. The CDR3 runs to 16 residues. The V segment lost 5 bases and the J segment 0 bases; nucleotides outside the gene matches: 6. CDR3 bases: TGTGCCAGCAGCGCGGGGACAGGAACTAGCAATCAGCCCCAGCATTTT. Its translation: CASSAGTGTSNQPQHF. Looking up the rest from reference TRBV7-2 and TRBJ1-5 gives the full variable domain: GAGVSQSPSNKVTEKGKDVELRCDPISGHTALYWYRQSLGQGLEFLIYFQGNSAPDKSGLPSDRFSAERTGGSVSTLTIQRTQQEDSAVYLCASSAGTGTSNQPQHFGDGTRLSIL.

The J gene is TRBJ2-5, the V gene TRBV15; D uncertain. Trimming shortened V by 4 bases and J by 5 bases, and 14 bases separated the two germline ends. CDR1 and CDR2 (germline): LNHNV, YYDKDF (reference sequence). The CDR3 runs 14 residues. The CDR3 DNA is TGTGCCACCAGCACATGGTCCTCGCGGGAGACCCAGTACTTC. This encodes CATSTWSSRETQYF.

The gene calls are TRBV5-1 and TRBJ2-1; 7 bases are a match to TRBD2. The CDR3 spans 16 residues. Germline CDR1 SGHRS, CDR2 YFSETQ. V gave up 3 bases and J gave up 7 bases; unmatched junction bases: 13. In DNA form, the CDR3 reads TGCGCCAGCAGCTCGTTTCGGGTACTAGCGAGAAATGAGCAGTTCTTC. Translated: CASSSFRVLARNEQFF.

The V gene is TRBV20-1, the J gene TRBJ1-2; D is undetermined. The length of the CDR3 is 12 residues. The germline V gene encodes CDR1 DFQATT and CDR2 SNEGSKA (reference sequence). Trimming stripped 2 bases from V and 4 bases from J, with 8 bases between. The CDR3 loop is CSARLGGYGYTF. Here the CDR3 DNA reads TGCAGTGCTAGACTGGGAGGCTATGGCTACACCTTC.

V is TRBV12-3 or TRBV12-4 and J is TRBJ1-2, with TRBD1 matching over 7 bases. J was trimmed by 8 bases and V by 8 bases; bases with no gene match: 5. The CDR3 is 11 amino acids. This CDR3 is CASGTASGYTF. CDR3 DNA: TGTGCCAGCGGGACAGCGAGCGGCTACACCTTC.

The chain is built from TRBV24-1 and TRBJ1-1, with unresolved D. This CDR3 is 12 amino acids long. The V gene lost 9 bases and the J gene lost 0 bases, with 7 bases spanning the gap. The germline gives CDR1 KGHDR, CDR2 SFDVKD. The CDR3 region is CATSRLNTEAFF. CDR3 nucleotides: TGTGCCACCTCTAGGTTGAACACTGAAGCTTTCTTT.

The gene calls are TRBV4-1 and TRBJ2-5; D tentatively fits TRBD1 or TRBD2 (5 bases each). Between the trimmed V and J ends, which lost 8 bases and 5 bases, there was a span of 15 bases. The CDR3 length is 13 residues. Germline CDR1 reads MGHRA; CDR2 reads YSYEKL. CDR3 amino acids: CASSQRGGETQYF. For the CDR3, the DNA is TGCGCCAGCTCACAACGGGGCGGGGAGACCCAGTACTTC.

A word on this clonotype: It is likely a read error, because the conserved phenylalanine at the end of the CDR3 is missing. The rearrangement uses TRBV2 and TRBJ2-7, with 7 bases fitting TRBD2. V lost 0 bases, J lost 1 base, and 0 bases stayed unmatched. Germline CDR1 reads SNHLY; CDR2 reads FYNNEI. The CDR3 contains 14 residues. The CDR3 region is CASSEAGGSYEQYS. CDR3 in DNA: TGTGCCAGCAGTGAAGCGGGAGGGTCCTACGAGCAGTACTCC.

The chain is built from TRBV4-1 and TRBJ1-4; possible D gene TRBD1, 5 bases. The CDR3 consists of 18 residues. Looked up from germline, CDR1 is MGHRA and CDR2 is YSYEKL. The V end lost 1 base, the J end lost 3 bases, and 18 bases lay between the germline ends. The CDR3 protein is CASSQAKSGFVANEKLFF. The CDR3 region has the DNA TGCGCCAGCAGCCAAGCGAAGTCAGGGTTCGTGGCTAATGAAAAACTGTTTTTT.

The gene calls are TRBV14 and TRBJ2-2; D not resolved. Germline-derived CDR1 and CDR2 are SGHDN and FVKESK. CDR3 length: 13 amino acids. V was shortened by 6 bases and J by 6 bases, with 11 bases between the two germline ends. The CDR3 reads CASSRAFPGELFF. CDR3 nucleotides: TGTGCCAGCAGTCGAGCCTTCCCCGGGGAGCTGTTTTTT. The whole variable domain, filled in from reference TRBV14 and TRBJ2-2, reads EAGVTQFPSHSVIEKGQTVTLRCDPISGHDNLYWYRRVMGKEIKFLLHFVKESKQDESGMPNNRFLAERTGGTYSTLKVQPAELEDSGVYFCASSRAFPGELFFGEGSRLTVL.

The rearrangement links TRBV29-1 to TRBJ2-1, with D unresolved. Germline V CDR1 and CDR2: SQVTM, ANQGSEA. This CDR3 is built from 10 residues. V was trimmed by 4 bases and J by 5 bases, leaving 3 bases between them. The CDR3 sequence is CSVGDNEQFF. CDR3 coding DNA: TGCAGCGTTGGTGACAATGAGCAGTTCTTC.

The chain uses TRBV29-1 and TRBJ1-2, with D possibly matching TRBD1 (5 bases). Germline CDR1 reads SQVTM; CDR2 reads ANQGSEA. CDR3 length: 15 residues. Trimming shortened V by 3 bases and J by 6 bases, and 20 bases separated the two germline ends. The CDR3 DNA reads TGCAGCGTTGAGGGTTGGGGGAACGTTGGGGATGGCTACACCTTC. Its translation is CSVEGWGNVGDGYTF.

The chain couples TRBV2 to TRBJ2-7, with 8 bases identical to TRBD1. Trimming cost V 5 bases and J 0 bases; bases outside gene matches: 3. Germline CDR1 reads SNHLY; CDR2 reads FYNNEI. CDR3 length equals 14 residues. CDR3 sequence reads: CASSTGGYSYEQYF. The CDR3 bases are TGTGCCAGCAGTACAGGGGGTTACTCCTACGAGCAGTACTTC. Variable domain in full (rest from reference TRBV2 and TRBJ2-7): EPEVTQTPSHQVTQMGQEVILRCVPISNHLYFYWYRQILGQKVEFLVSFYNNEISEKSEIFDDQFSVERPDGSNFTLKIRSTKLEDSAMYFCASSTGGYSYEQYFGPGTRLTVT.

The chain recombines TRBV28 with TRBJ2-7, with a tentative D call TRBD1 (5 bases). The CDR3 totals 13 residues. V lost 8 bases and J lost 2, with 13 bases in between. Germline V gene sequence: CDR1 MDHEN, CDR2 SYDVKM. In DNA, the CDR3 is TGTGCCAGCGGCCAGGGCGTCGCCTACGAGCAGTACTTC. Encoded protein: CASGQGVAYEQYF. The full variable domain, with the rest looked up from reference TRBV28 and TRBJ2-7, is DVKVTQSSRYLVKRTGEKVFLECVQDMDHENMFWYRQDPGLGLRLIYFSYDVKMKEKGDIPEGYSVSREKKERFSLILESASTNQTSMYLCASGQGVAYEQYFGPGTRLTVT.

The gene calls are TRBV24-1 and TRBJ2-2; no clear D gene. Germline V lookup: CDR1 KGHDR, CDR2 SFDVKD. The CDR3 totals 12 residues. V was cut by 4 bases and J by 7 bases, with 6 bases left in between. CDR3 coding DNA: TGTGCCACCAGTGACATAATCGGGGAGCTGTTTTTT. Amino acids: CATSDIIGELFF.

The chain joins TRBV7-3 to TRBJ2-1; D is perhaps TRBD1 (6 bases). The CDR3 contains 18 residues. Trimming removed 2 bases at V and 3 bases at J, with 20 bases between. Germline loops: CDR1 SGHTA, CDR2 FQGTGA. For the CDR3, the DNA is TGTGCCAGCAGCTTAGTAAGGGGGTGGTCGGATAACTACAATGAGCAGTTCTTC. This codes for CASSLVRGWSDNYNEQFF.

The chain combines TRBV29-1 with TRBJ2-1; TRBD1 matches at 8 bases. CDR1 SQVTM and CDR2 ANQGSEA come from the germline V gene. V shed 7 bases and J 5 bases; nucleotides not matched to a gene: 16. The CDR3 runs to 16 residues. The DNA for the CDR3 is TGCAGCGGGTCCCGGGACAGGATTCAGTCCCACAATGAGCAGTTCTTC. This gives the protein CSGSRDRIQSHNEQFF.

The sample holds one count of this clonotype. V and J are TRBV20-1 and TRBJ1-2; no reliable D call. Trimming shortened V by 3 bases and J by 1 base, and 9 bases separated the two germline ends. This CDR3 comprises 13 residues. Germline V CDR1 and CDR2: DFQATT, SNEGSKA (reference sequence). CDR3 nucleotide sequence: TGCAGTGCTAGGAGCAGTATTAACTATGGCTACACCTTC. It translates to CSARSSINYGYTF.